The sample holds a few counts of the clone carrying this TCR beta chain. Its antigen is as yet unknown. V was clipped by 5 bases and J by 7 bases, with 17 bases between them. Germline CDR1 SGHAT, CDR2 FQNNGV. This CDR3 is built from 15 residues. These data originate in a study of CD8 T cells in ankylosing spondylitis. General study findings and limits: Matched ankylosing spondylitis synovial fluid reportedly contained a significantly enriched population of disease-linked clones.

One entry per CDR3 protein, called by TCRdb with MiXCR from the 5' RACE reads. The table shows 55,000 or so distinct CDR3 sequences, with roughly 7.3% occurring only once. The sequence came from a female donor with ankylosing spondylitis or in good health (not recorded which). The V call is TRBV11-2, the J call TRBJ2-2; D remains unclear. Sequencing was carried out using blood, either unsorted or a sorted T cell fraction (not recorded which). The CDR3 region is CASSPNQAGNGELFF. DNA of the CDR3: TGTGCCAGCAGCCCGAATCAGGCCGGTAACGGGGAGCTGTTTTTT.